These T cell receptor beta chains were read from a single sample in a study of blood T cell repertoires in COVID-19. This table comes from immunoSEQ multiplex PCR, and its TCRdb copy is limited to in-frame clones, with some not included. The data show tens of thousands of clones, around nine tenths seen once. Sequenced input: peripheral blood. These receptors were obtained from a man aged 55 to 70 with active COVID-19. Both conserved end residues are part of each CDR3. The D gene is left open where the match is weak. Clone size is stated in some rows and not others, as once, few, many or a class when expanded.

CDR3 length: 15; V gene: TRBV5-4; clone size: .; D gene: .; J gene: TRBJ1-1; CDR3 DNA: TGTGCCAGCAGCTTGGCGGGGTCCTTGAACACTGAAGCTTTCTTT; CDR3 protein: CASSLAGSLNTEAFF
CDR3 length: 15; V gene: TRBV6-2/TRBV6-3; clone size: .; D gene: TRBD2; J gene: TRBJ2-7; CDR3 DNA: TGTGCCAGCAGTTCCCAACTAGCGGGTGGTCGGGAGCAGTACTTC; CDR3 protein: CASSSQLAGGREQYF
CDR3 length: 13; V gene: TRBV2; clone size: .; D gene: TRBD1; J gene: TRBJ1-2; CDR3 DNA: TGTGCCAGCGCACCACAGGGGACCTATGGCTACACCTTC; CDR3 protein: CASAPQGTYGYTF
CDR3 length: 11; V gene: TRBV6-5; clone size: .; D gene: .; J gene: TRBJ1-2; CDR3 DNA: TGTGCCAGCCAAAGCGGGTATGGCTACACCTTC; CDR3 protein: CASQSGYGYTF
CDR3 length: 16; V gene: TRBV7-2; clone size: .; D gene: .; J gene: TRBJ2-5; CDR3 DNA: TGTGCCAGCAGCTTATCGAGTAGGGGGGGGCAAGAGACCCAGTACTTC; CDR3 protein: CASSLSSRGGQETQYF
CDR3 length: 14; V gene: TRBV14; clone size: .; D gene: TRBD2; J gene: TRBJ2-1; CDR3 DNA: TGTGCCAGCGCCGGACTAGACTTTTACAATGAGCAGTTCTTC; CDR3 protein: CASAGLDFYNEQFF
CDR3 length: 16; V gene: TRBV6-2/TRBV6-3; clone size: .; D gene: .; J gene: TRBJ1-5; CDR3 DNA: TGTGCCAGCAGTCGAAGACAGACCCTTAGCAATCAGCCCCAGCATTTT; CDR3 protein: CASSRRQTLSNQPQHF
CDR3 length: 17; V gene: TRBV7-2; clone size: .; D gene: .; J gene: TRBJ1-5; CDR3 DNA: TGTGCCAGCAGCCAGGCGGGCGGGGCAGGAGTTAATCAGCCCCAGCATTTT; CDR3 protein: CASSQAGGAGVNQPQHF
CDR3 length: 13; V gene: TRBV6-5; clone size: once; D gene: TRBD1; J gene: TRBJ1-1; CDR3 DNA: TGTGCCAGCAGTTACTCGGGACAGACTGAAGCTTTCTTT; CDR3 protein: CASSYSGQTEAFF
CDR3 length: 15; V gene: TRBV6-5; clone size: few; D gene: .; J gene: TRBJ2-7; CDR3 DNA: TGTGCCAGCAGAAAACGGTCACAGGCAAGCTACGAGCAGTACTTC; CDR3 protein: CASRKRSQASYEQYF
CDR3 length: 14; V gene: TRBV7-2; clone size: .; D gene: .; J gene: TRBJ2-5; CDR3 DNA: TGTGCCAGCAGCTCGATGGGGGGTCTTGAGACCCAGTACTTC; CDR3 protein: CASSSMGGLETQYF
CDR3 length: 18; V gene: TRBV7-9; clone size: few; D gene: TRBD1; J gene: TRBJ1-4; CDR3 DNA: TGTGCCAGCAGCTTAGGCCAGCTGACAGGGCGGAGTCAGGAAAAACTGTTTTTT; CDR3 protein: CASSLGQLTGRSQEKLFF
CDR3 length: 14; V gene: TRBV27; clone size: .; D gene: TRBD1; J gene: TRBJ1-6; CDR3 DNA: TGTGCCAGCAGTTGGACAGGGGTTGACTCACCCCTCCACTTT; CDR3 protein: CASSWTGVDSPLHF
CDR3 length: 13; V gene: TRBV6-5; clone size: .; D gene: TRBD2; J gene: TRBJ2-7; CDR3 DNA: TGTGCCAGCAGAGCGGGGGGGCCCTACGAGCAGTACTTC; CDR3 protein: CASRAGGPYEQYF
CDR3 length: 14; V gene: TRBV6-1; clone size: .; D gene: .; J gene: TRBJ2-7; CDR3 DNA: TGTGCCAGCAGTGAAGCCGGACTATCCTACGAGCAGTACTTC; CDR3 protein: CASSEAGLSYEQYF
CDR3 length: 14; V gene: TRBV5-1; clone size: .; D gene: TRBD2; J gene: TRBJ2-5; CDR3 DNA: TGCGCCAGCTCCCGGACTAGCGGAGAAGAGACCCAGTACTTC; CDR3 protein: CASSRTSGEETQYF
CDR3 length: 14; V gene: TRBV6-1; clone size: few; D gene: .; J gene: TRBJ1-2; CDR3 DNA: TGTGCCAGCAGTGAACAGGACAGCCTCTATGGCTACACCTTC; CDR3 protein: CASSEQDSLYGYTF
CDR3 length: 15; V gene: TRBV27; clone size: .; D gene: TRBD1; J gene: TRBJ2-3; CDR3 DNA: TGTGCCAGCAGTTCGGACAGGGACTCCACAGATACGCAGTATTTT; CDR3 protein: CASSSDRDSTDTQYF
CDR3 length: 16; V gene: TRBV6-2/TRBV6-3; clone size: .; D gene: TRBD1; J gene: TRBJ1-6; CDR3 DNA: TGTGCCAGCAGTGACCCCGGACAGGGCGTAAATTCACCCCTCCACTTT; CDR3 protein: CASSDPGQGVNSPLHF
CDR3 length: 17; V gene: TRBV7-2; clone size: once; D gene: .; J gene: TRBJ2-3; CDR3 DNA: TGTGCCAGCAGCTCAGACCGCACGGGGGTGAGCACAGATACGCAGTATTTT; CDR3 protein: CASSSDRTGVSTDTQYF
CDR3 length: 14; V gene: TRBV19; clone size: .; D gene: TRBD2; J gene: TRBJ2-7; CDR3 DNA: TGTGCCAGTGGGGAAGCGGGAGGCACCTACGAGCAGTACTTC; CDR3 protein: CASGEAGGTYEQYF
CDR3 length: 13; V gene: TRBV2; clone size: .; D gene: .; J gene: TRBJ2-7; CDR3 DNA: TGTGCCAGCGCAAGACAGATCGGTTACGAGCAGTACTTC; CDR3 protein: CASARQIGYEQYF
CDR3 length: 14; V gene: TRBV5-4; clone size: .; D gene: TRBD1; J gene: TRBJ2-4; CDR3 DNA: TGTGCCAGCAGCCTGAAGGGGGCAGGAAACATTCAGTACTTC; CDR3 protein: CASSLKGAGNIQYF
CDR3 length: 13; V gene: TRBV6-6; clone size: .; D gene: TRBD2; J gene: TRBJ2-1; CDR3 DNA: TGTGCCGCACTAGCGGGGAACTACAATGAGCAGTTCTTC; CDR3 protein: CAALAGNYNEQFF
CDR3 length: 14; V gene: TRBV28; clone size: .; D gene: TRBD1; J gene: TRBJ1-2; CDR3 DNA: TGTGCCACCGACGCAGCGGTCAGGGGGCATGGCTACACCTTC; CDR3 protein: CATDAAVRGHGYTF
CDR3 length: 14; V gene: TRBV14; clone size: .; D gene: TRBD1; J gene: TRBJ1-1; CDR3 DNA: TGTGCCAGCAGCCTGACAGGGGGAGTGTCTGAAGCTTTCTTT; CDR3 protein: CASSLTGGVSEAFF
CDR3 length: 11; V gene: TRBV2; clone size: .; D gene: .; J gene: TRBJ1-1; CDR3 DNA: TGTGCCAGCAGCATGAACACTGAAGCTTTCTTT; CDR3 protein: CASSMNTEAFF
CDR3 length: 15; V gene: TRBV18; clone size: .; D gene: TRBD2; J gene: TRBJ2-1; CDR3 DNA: TGTGCCAGCTCAGCGGGACTAGCGGGAGGAAATGAGCAGTTCTTC; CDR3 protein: CASSAGLAGGNEQFF
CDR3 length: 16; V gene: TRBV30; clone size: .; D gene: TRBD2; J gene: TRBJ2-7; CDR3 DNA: TGTGCCTGGAGCTCACCGGGACTAGCGGGAGGAAACGAGCAGTACTTC; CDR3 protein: CAWSSPGLAGGNEQYF
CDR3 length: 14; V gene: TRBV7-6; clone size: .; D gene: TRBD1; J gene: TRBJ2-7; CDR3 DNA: TGTGCCAGCAGCTTAGGACGGACAGGGAGCGAGCAGTACTTC; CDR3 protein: CASSLGRTGSEQYF
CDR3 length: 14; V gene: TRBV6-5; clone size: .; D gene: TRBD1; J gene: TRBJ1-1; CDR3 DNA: TGTGCCAGCGCCCCGGGACAGGTGAACACTGAAGCTTTCTTT; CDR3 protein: CASAPGQVNTEAFF
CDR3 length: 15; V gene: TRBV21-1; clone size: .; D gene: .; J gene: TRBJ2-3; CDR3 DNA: TGTGCCATCACTCCGGGACAGGGGGCCTCAGATACGCAGTATTTT; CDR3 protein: CAITPGQGASDTQYF